This T cell receptor beta chain comes out of a study of naive and memory T cell subsets. The CDR3 is 14 amino acids. The V gene's germline CDR1 is MNHNY and CDR2 SVGAGI (reference sequence). V trimming: 11 bases; J trimming: 5 bases; junction bases outside the gene matches: 11. General study findings and limits: TCR transcript changes with activation or differentiation may affect this RNA method.

A UMI-containing oligonucleotide was joined by 3' ligation to the TCR cDNA template. Adult healthy volunteers gave 2.5 ml peripheral blood for whole-blood RNA. Reverse transcription used DNase-treated unsorted total RNA, aiming for roughly 1 to 1,100 ng. This clonotype was recorded many times. The target antigen is unknown. Amplification of ligated cDNA took four PCR rounds with SP2 and nested alpha and beta constant primers. Reverse transcription of blood and skin TCR RNA was primed at alpha and beta constant regions. One entry per CDR3 protein results from TCRdb running MiXCR on the 5' RACE reads. Here the sample spans 56,000 or so distinct CDR3 sequences, 6% to 8% being singletons.

The sequence was obtained from a female donor in good health. The chain links TRBV6-6 to TRBJ2-3; 9 bases line up with TRBD1. The CDR3 spells CAALGDRARDTQYF. The DNA for the CDR3 is TGTGCCGCCCTAGGGGACAGGGCTAGAGATACGCAGTATTTT.